What follows are 29 T cell receptor beta chains derived from one specimen sequenced in a study of cytomegalovirus exposure and HLA in healthy donors. Vbeta (60) and Jbeta (13) primers were used in the PCR. Clones were sequenced by immunoSEQ multiplex PCR, and TCRdb holds only the in-frame ones, with some missing. The profile shows under 130,000 clones, roughly 78% of them singletons. The sample comprised PBMCs. The receptors stem from a woman in her 40s in good health and CMV-seronegative.

This clone has more than one count but fewer than ten. The chain has TRBV27 and TRBJ2-2; 8 nucleotides agree with TRBD1. There are 15 residues in the CDR3. Germline CDR1 MNHEY, CDR2 SMNVEV (reference sequence). J was trimmed by 4 bases and V by 3 bases; bases with no gene match: 4. CDR3 region: CASSFRGQVTGELFF. The CDR3 DNA reads as TGTGCCAGCAGTTTCAGGGGGCAAGTCACCGGGGAGCTGTTTTTT.

The gene calls are TRBV5-6 and TRBJ2-7; TRBD1 aligns across 7 bases. Germline V lookup: CDR1 SGHDT, CDR2 YYEEEE. The CDR3 consists of 15 residues. Losses at the gene ends were 7 bases for V and 1 base for J; bases not matched to a gene: 11. CDR3 in amino acids: CASGALGQQSYEQYF. CDR3 nucleotide sequence: TGTGCCAGCGGGGCGCTGGGACAGCAATCCTACGAGCAGTACTTC.

The chain recombines TRBV28 with TRBJ1-1; D is unresolved. The germline gives CDR1 MDHEN, CDR2 SYDVKM. The CDR3 consists of 15 residues. V lost 3 bases to trimming and J lost 0 bases, with 11 bases between them. CDR3 region: CASSFEENMNTEAFF. Written as DNA, the CDR3 is TGTGCCAGCAGTTTCGAGGAGAACATGAACACTGAAGCTTTCTTT.

The gene calls are TRBV21-1 and TRBJ2-5; the table gives TRBD1 as D, unverified against the DNA. TRBV21-1 is designated a pseudogene. The CDR3 loop spans 16 amino acids. The CDR3 nucleotides are TGTGCCAGCAGCGGACCCGCGGGACAGTACCAAGAGACCCAGTACTTC. Translation: CASSGPAGQYQETQYF.

This clone has just a few counts. This rearrangement joins TRBV6-5 to TRBJ2-7; 9 positions match TRBD1. V lost 2 bases to trimming and J lost 2 bases; unmatched junction nucleotides: 1. CDR1 and CDR2 (germline): MNHEY, SVGAGI. This CDR3 spans 14 amino acids. This chain's CDR3 is CASSYGTGPYEQYF. The CDR3 nucleotides are TGTGCCAGCAGTTACGGGACAGGGCCCTACGAGCAGTACTTC.

The chain employs TRBV9 and TRBJ2-1; TRBD2 matches at 8 bases. Germline CDR1 is SGDLS and CDR2 is YYNGEE. This CDR3 spans 15 amino acids. Losses at the gene ends were 4 bases for V and 1 base for J; bases not matched to a gene: 4. The CDR3, as DNA: TGTGCCAGCAGCCCTAGCGGGTCTTCCTACAATGAGCAGTTCTTC. It translates to CASSPSGSSYNEQFF.

This chain connects TRBV7-8 to TRBJ2-1; D not certain. The CDR3 extends over 16 amino acids. V was trimmed by 1 base and J by 8 bases, leaving 18 bases between them. Per the germline V gene, CDR1 is SGHVS and CDR2 is FQNEAQ. Here the CDR3 reads CASSLETDPEEDEQFF. CDR3 sequence (DNA): TGTGCCAGCAGCTTAGAGACTGACCCCGAAGAGGATGAGCAGTTCTTC.

The chain has TRBV5-1 and TRBJ1-4; D remains unclear. This CDR3 spans 14 amino acids. Trimming shortened V by 0 bases and J by 1 base, and 4 bases separated the two germline ends. The V gene's germline CDR1 is SGHRS and CDR2 YFSETQ. The CDR3 loop is CASSLGGTNEKLFF. In DNA form, the CDR3 reads TGCGCCAGCAGCTTGGGCGGAACTAATGAAAAACTGTTTTTT.

V is TRBV28 and J is TRBJ2-7; D possibly corresponds to TRBD1 (6 bases). The CDR3 runs to 14 residues. Germline V CDR1 and CDR2: MDHEN, SYDVKM. Trimming removed 4 bases from V and 5 bases from J, with 15 bases in between. The CDR3 protein is CASSYRQTGNEQYF. In nucleotides, the CDR3 is TGTGCCAGCAGTTACCGACAGACAGGTAACGAGCAGTACTTC.

The chain recombines TRBV6-6 with TRBJ2-3; possible D gene TRBD2, 5 bases. The CDR3 is made up of 13 amino acids. The germline gives CDR1 MNHNY, CDR2 SVGAGI (reference sequence). The germline V and J ends were trimmed by 2 bases and 8 bases, with 11 bases remaining between them. The CDR3: CASSYPAAGTQYF. The CDR3, as DNA: TGTGCCAGCAGTTACCCAGCGGCGGGTACGCAGTATTTT.

This clone was seen a single time. The V and J genes are TRBV6-5 and TRBJ1-3; TRBD1 matches 8 bases. CDR3 size: 15 residues. The V gene's germline CDR1 is MNHEY and CDR2 SVGAGI. J gave up 4 bases and V 3 bases, and 5 bases lay outside the gene matches. CDR3 in DNA: TGTGCCAGCAGTTATTCGGACAGGGCAGGAAACACCATATATTTT. Translated: CASSYSDRAGNTIYF.

The V call is TRBV18, the J call TRBJ2-7; D might be TRBD1 (5 bases). Germline CDR1 KGHSH, CDR2 LQKENI. This CDR3 is 13 amino acids long. V was clipped by 2 bases and J by 5 bases, with 10 bases between them. CDR3 nucleotides: TGTGCCAGCTCACCAATGACAGACCACGAGCAGTACTTC. This translates into CASSPMTDHEQYF.

The V and J genes are TRBV6-5 and TRBJ2-2; TRBD2 aligns across 9 bases. CDR1 MNHEY and CDR2 SVGAGI come from the germline V gene. This CDR3 is 15 amino acids long. V lost 2 bases and J lost 7; bases outside the gene matches: 5. This chain's CDR3 is CASSYGGRAGGELFF. The CDR3 DNA reads TGTGCCAGCAGTTACGGCGGGAGGGCTGGCGGGGAGCTGTTTTTT.

This clone has only one observation. The V call is TRBV7-9, the J call TRBJ1-4; no definite D call. The germline gives CDR1 SEHNR, CDR2 FQNEAQ (reference sequence). CDR3 size: 15 residues. V was clipped by 2 bases and J by 0 bases, with 7 bases between them. The CDR3 here is CASSLMAPTNEKLFF. In DNA form, the CDR3 reads TGTGCCAGCAGCTTAATGGCTCCAACTAATGAAAAACTGTTTTTT.

V and J are TRBV4-3 and TRBJ1-2, with 8 bases fitting TRBD1. The length of the CDR3 is 16 residues. Looked up from germline, CDR1 is LGHNA and CDR2 is YSLEER. Losses at the gene ends were 0 bases for V and 4 bases for J; bases not matched to a gene: 7. CDR3 in amino acids: CASSQDGQGAVYGYTF. In DNA form, the CDR3 reads TGCGCCAGCAGCCAAGATGGGCAGGGGGCTGTCTATGGCTACACCTTC.

The chain links TRBV7-9 to TRBJ2-3, with a possible D match to TRBD2 (5 bases). This CDR3 contains 14 residues. Trimming pared 5 bases from V and 0 bases from J, leaving 9 bases between. From germline, CDR1 is SEHNR and CDR2 FQNEAQ (reference sequence). CDR3 protein: CASSRLYSTDTQYF. In nucleotides, the CDR3 is TGTGCCAGCAGCCGACTATATAGCACAGATACGCAGTATTTT.

The rearrangement links TRBV7-2 to TRBJ2-2; 14 positions agree with TRBD2. With V trimmed by 5 bases and J by 0 bases, 5 bases remained unmatched. The CDR3 extends over 18 amino acids. Germline values: CDR1 SGHTA, CDR2 FQGNSA. Written as DNA, the CDR3 is TGTGCCAGCAGCCGGGGACTAGCGGGGGCCTCGAACACCGGGGAGCTGTTTTTT. This translates into CASSRGLAGASNTGELFF.

The chain is built from TRBV5-1 and TRBJ2-3, with 8 bases matching TRBD2. J was trimmed by 6 bases and V by 4 bases; bases with no gene match: 10. CDR1 and CDR2 (germline): SGHRS, YFSETQ. This CDR3 is 15 amino acids long. The CDR3 DNA sequence: TGCGCCAGCAGCCGGGGGGGGGCCCAAGCGGATACGCAGTATTTT. This translates into CASSRGGAQADTQYF.

This chain uses TRBV5-1 with TRBJ1-1; tentative D call: TRBD1 (5 bases). The length of the CDR3 is 13 residues. The V gene's germline CDR1 is SGHRS and CDR2 YFSETQ. V lost 5 bases to trimming and J lost 3 bases, with 11 bases between them. CDR3 sequence: CASSTGGDTEAFF. CDR3 DNA: TGCGCCAGCAGTACGGGGGGGGACACTGAAGCTTTCTTT.

This clone came up once. The junction shows a germline mismatch at one end, possibly a read error. The V and J genes are TRBV7-2 and TRBJ1-5, with 9 bases identical to TRBD1. CDR3 length: 16 amino acids. CDR1 SGHTA and CDR2 FQGNSA come from the germline V gene. The CDR3 spells CASSPGTGLSNRPQHF. As DNA, the CDR3 is TGTGCCAGCAGCCCGGGGACAGGGCTTAGCAATCGGCCCCAGCATTTT.

The chain uses TRBV19 and TRBJ1-1, with D perhaps TRBD1 (5 bases). CDR1 LNHDA and CDR2 SQIVND come from the germline V gene (reference sequence). CDR3 length: 15 residues. The ends were cut back, 5 bases at V and 3 bases at J, with 16 bases in the middle. As DNA, the CDR3 is TGTGCCAGTAGTCGGTGGACGGGGACTGACACTGAAGCTTTCTTT. Translating it yields CASSRWTGTDTEAFF.

CDR3 protein: CASSQDRYSETQYF. The CDR3 coding sequence is TGCGCCAGCAGCCAAGACCGGTATTCGGAGACCCAGTACTTC. The chain recombines TRBV4-3 with TRBJ2-5; D gene ambiguous. The germline V gene encodes CDR1 LGHNA and CDR2 YSLEER. The V end lost 0 bases, the J end lost 5 bases, and 10 bases lay between the germline ends. The CDR3 covers 14 residues.

The rearrangement joins TRBV30 to TRBJ2-5, with a tentative D call TRBD1 (5 bases). Germline loops: CDR1 GTSNPN, CDR2 SVGIG (reference sequence). The CDR3 consists of 12 residues. V was cut by 4 bases and J by 6 bases, with 12 bases left in between. CDR3 DNA: TGTGCCTGGATTGACAAGGGGAAGACCCAGTACTTC. Translation gives CAWIDKGKTQYF.

The V and J genes are TRBV19 and TRBJ2-1; 10 bases map to TRBD2. CDR1 and CDR2 from the germline V gene are LNHDA and SQIVND (reference sequence). The CDR3 loop spans 16 amino acids. Germline trimming cut 1 base from V and 6 bases from J; bases unmatched to any gene: 6. DNA for the CDR3: TGTGCCAGTAGTATAGGGGGAAGCGGGAGGGCCAATGAGCAGTTCTTC. It codes for CASSIGGSGRANEQFF.

This clone was seen once. The rearrangement joins TRBV4-3 to TRBJ1-5; D call uncertain. The V and J ends lost 0 bases and 6 bases respectively, with 12 bases between them. Looked up from germline, CDR1 is LGHNA and CDR2 is YSLEER. CDR3 length equals 15 residues. The CDR3 loop reads CASSQDQNIGQPQHF. In DNA form, the CDR3 reads TGCGCCAGCAGCCAAGATCAAAATATCGGTCAGCCCCAGCATTTT.

The J gene is TRBJ1-4, the V gene TRBV5-4, with a tentative D call TRBD1 (6 bases). This CDR3 is built from 15 residues. Germline values: CDR1 SGHNT, CDR2 YYREEE (reference sequence). V was clipped by 3 bases and J by 0 bases, with 9 bases between them. Here the CDR3 DNA reads TGTGCCAGCAGCTGGTCAGGGGCAACTAATGAAAAACTGTTTTTT. Amino acids: CASSWSGATNEKLFF. The full variable domain, in which reference TRBV5-4 and TRBJ1-4 provide the parts outside the CDR3, is ETGVTQSPTHLIKTRGQQVTLRCSSQSGHNTVSWYQQALGQGPQFIFQYYREEENGRGNFPPRFSGLQFPNYSSELNVNALELDDSALYLCASSWSGATNEKLFFGSGTQLSVL.

The chain carries TRBV4-1 and TRBJ2-3, with 9 positions matching TRBD1. The V segment lost 1 base and the J segment 14 bases; nucleotides outside the gene matches: 13. Germline CDR1 and CDR2: MGHRA and YSYEKL. The CDR3 contains 15 residues. The CDR3: CASSQALDWDRDMYF. In DNA form, the CDR3 reads TGCGCCAGCAGCCAAGCACTAGATTGGGACAGGGACATGTATTTT.

This clone came up a few times. This rearrangement joins TRBV29-1 to TRBJ1-5, with no clear D. This CDR3 spans 13 amino acids. Germline CDR1 SQVTM, CDR2 ANQGSEA. V was clipped by 5 bases and J by 0 bases, with 8 bases between them. As DNA, the CDR3 is TGCAGCGTTCGACGGGATAGCAATCAGCCCCAGCATTTT. It codes for CSVRRDSNQPQHF. The full variable domain, rest sourced from reference TRBV29-1 and TRBJ1-5, is SAVISQKPSRDICQRGTSLTIQCQVDSQVTMMFWYRQQPGQSLTLIATANQGSEATYESGFVIDKFPISRPNLTFSTLTVSNMSPEDSSIYLCSVRRDSNQPQHFGDGTRLSIL.

Points on this clone: This sample includes further DNA sequences coding for the same CDR3. The J gene is TRBJ2-7, the V gene TRBV27, with TRBD2 as a possible D gene (5 bases). CDR1 and CDR2 from the germline V gene are MNHEY and SMNVEV (reference sequence). The CDR3 has 14 amino acids. Between the trimmed V and J ends, which lost 2 bases and 2 bases, there was a span of 10 bases. Here the CDR3 DNA reads TGTGCCAGCAGTTTAGGCGGGCGCGCCTACGAGCAGTACTTC. This translates into CASSLGGRAYEQYF.